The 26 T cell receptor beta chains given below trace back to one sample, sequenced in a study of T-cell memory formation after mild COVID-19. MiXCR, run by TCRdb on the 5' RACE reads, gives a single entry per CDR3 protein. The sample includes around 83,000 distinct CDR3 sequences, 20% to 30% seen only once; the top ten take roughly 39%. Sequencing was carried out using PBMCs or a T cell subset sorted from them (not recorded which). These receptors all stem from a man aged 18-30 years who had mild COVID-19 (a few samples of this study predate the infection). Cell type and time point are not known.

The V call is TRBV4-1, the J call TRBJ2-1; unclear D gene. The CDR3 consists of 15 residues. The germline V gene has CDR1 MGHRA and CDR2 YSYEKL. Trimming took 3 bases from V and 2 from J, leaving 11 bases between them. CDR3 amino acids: CASSQLTPPYNEQFF. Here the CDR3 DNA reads TGCGCCAGCAGCCAGTTAACCCCCCCCTACAATGAGCAGTTCTTC.

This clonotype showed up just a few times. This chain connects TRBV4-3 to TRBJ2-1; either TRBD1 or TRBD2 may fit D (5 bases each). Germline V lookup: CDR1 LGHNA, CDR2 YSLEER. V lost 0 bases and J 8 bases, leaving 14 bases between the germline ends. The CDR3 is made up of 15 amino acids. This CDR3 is CASSQEWIRGHEQFF. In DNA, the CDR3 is TGCGCCAGCAGCCAAGAATGGATACGGGGCCATGAGCAGTTCTTC.

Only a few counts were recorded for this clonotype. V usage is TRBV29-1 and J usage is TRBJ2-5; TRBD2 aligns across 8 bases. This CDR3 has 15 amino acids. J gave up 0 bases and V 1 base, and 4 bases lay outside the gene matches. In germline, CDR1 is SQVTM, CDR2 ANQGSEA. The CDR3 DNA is TGCAGCGTTGAAGGAGGGCGGGGGGACCAAGAGACCCAGTACTTC. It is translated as CSVEGGRGDQETQYF.

For the CDR3, the DNA is TGTGCCAGCAGCTCCGGGACTAGCGGTTACAATGAGCAGTTCTTC. Amino acid sequence: CASSSGTSGYNEQFF. The chain is built from TRBV11-2 and TRBJ2-7; TRBD2 aligns across 11 bases. Gene TRBJ2-1 matches the end of the DNA better, so the J call may be wrong. Germline CDR1 reads SGHAT; CDR2 reads FQNNGV. The CDR3 extends over 15 amino acids.

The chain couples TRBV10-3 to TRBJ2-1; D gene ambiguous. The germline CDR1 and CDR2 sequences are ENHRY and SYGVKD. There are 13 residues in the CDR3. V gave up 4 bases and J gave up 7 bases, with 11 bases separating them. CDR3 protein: CAISGGVLNEQFF. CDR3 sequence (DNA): TGTGCCATCAGTGGTGGGGTTTTGAATGAGCAGTTCTTC.

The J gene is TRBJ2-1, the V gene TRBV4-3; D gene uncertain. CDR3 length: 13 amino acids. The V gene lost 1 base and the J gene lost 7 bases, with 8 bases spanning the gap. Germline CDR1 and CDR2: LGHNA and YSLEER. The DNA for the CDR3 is TGCGCCAGCAGCCAAGGGTCTGGAAATGAGCAGTTCTTC. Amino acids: CASSQGSGNEQFF.

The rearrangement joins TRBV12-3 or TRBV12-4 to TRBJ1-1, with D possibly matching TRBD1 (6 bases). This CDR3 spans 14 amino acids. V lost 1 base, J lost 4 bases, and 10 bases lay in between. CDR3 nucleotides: TGTGCCAGCAGTTTAGGGGGGCCTGGCACTGAAGCTTTCTTT. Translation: CASSLGGPGTEAFF.

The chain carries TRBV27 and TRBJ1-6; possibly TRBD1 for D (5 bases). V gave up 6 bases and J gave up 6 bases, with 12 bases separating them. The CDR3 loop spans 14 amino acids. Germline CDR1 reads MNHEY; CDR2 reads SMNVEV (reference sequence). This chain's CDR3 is CASRSRGGNSPLHF. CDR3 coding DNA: TGTGCCAGCAGGAGTAGGGGCGGTAATTCACCCCTCCACTTT.

In DNA, the CDR3 is TGCGCCAGCAGCCAAGGGACTAGCGTCTACGAGCAGTACTTC. This translates into CASSQGTSVYEQYF. The V gene is TRBV4-3, the J gene TRBJ2-7, with TRBD2 matching over 9 bases. Germline CDR1 reads LGHNA; CDR2 reads YSLEER. The CDR3 extends over 14 amino acids. Germline trimming cut 1 base from V and 3 bases from J; bases unmatched to any gene: 1.

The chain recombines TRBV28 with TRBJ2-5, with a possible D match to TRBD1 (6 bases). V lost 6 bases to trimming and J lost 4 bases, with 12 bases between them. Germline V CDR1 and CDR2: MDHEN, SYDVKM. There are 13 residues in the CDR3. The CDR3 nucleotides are TGTGCCAGCAGCCCAGGGGTATCAGAGACCCAGTACTTC. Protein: CASSPGVSETQYF.

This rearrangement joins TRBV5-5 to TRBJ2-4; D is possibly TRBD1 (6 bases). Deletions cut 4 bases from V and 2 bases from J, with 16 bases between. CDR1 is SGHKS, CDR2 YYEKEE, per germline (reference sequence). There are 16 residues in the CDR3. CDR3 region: CASSLRSQGSKNIQYF. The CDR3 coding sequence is TGTGCCAGCAGCCTCCGTAGTCAGGGGTCCAAAAACATTCAGTACTTC.

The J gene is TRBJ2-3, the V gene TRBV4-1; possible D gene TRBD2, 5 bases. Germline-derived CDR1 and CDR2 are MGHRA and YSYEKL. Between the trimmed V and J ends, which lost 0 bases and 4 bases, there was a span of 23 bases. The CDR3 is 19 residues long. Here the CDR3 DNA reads TGCGCCAGCAGCCAAGATCCCCCGGGATTTAGGTTTTATGCAGATACGCAGTATTTT. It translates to CASSQDPPGFRFYADTQYF.

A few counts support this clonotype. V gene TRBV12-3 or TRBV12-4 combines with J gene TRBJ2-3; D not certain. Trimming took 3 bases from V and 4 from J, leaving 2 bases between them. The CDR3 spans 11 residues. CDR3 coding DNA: TGTGCCAGCAGTTTCCCAGATACGCAGTATTTT. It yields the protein CASSFPDTQYF.

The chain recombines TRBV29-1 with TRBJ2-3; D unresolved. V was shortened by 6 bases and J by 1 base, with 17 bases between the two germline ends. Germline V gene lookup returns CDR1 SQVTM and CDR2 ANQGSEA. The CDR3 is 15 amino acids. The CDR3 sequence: CSVGMGSPRTDTQYF. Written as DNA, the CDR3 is TGCAGCGTGGGAATGGGGTCTCCTCGCACAGATACGCAGTATTTT.

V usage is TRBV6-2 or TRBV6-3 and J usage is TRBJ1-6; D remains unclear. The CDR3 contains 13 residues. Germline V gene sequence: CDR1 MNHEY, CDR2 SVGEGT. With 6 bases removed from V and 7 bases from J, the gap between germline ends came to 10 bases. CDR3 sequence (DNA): TGTGCCAGCAGGCCCTTCAGGAATTCACCCCTCCACTTT. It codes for CASRPFRNSPLHF.

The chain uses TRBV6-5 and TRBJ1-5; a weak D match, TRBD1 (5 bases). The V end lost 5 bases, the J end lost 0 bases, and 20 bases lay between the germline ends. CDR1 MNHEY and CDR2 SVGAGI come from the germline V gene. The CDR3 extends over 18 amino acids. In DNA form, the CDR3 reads TGTGCCAGCAGTCCCCTTAGTCTGACAGAGGATAGCAATCAGCCCCAGCATTTT. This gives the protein CASSPLSLTEDSNQPQHF.

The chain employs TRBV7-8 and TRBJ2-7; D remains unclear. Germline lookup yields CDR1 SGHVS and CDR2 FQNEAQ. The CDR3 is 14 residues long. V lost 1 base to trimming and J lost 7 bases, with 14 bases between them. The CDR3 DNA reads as TGTGCCAGCAGCTTAGATTGGGGTTCTGGTGAGCAGTACGTC. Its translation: CASSLDWGSGEQYV.

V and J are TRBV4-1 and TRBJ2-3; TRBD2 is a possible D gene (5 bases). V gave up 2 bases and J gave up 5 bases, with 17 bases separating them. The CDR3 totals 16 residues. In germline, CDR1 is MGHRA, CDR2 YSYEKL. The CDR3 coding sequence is TGCGCCAGCAGCCAAAGATCCGGCAGCGAGGGAGATACGCAGTATTTT. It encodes CASSQRSGSEGDTQYF.

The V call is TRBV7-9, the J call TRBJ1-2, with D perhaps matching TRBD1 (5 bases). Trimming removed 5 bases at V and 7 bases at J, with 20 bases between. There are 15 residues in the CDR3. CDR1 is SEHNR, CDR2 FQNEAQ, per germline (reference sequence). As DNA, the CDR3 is TGTGCCAGCAGCCACACCGTTCAGGGTGGGTCTGGCTACACCTTC. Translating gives CASSHTVQGGSGYTF. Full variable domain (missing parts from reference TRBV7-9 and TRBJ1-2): DTGVSQNPRHKITKRGQNVTFRCDPISEHNRLYWYRQTLGQGPEFLTYFQNEAQLEKSRLLSDRFSAERPKGSFSTLEIQRTEQGDSAMYLCASSHTVQGGSGYTFGSGTRLTVV.

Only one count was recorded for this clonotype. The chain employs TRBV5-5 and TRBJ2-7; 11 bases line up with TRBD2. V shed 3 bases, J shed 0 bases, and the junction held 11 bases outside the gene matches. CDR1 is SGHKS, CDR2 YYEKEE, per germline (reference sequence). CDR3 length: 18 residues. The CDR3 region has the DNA TGTGCCAGCAGCTCCCACCCCCTGACTAGCGGGGACTCCTACGAGCAGTACTTC. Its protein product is CASSSHPLTSGDSYEQYF.

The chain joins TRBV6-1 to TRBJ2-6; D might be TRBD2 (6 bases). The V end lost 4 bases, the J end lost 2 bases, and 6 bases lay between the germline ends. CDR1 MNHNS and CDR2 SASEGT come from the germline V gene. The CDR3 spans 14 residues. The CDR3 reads CASSGLAGANVLTF. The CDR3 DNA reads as TGTGCCAGCAGTGGACTAGCTGGGGCCAACGTCCTGACTTTC.

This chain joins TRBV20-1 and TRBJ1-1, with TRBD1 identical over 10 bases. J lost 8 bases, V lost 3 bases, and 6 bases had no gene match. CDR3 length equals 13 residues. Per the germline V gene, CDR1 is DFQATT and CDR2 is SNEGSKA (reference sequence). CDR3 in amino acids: CSARIRQGAEAFF. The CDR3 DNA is TGCAGTGCTAGGATCCGACAGGGGGCAGAAGCTTTCTTT.

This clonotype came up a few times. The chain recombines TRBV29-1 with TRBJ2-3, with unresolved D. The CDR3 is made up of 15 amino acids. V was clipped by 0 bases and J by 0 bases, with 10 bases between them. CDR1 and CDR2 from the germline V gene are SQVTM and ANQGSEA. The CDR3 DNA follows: TGCAGCGTTGAAGACGGTGGTGCTAGCACAGATACGCAGTATTTT. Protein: CSVEDGGASTDTQYF.

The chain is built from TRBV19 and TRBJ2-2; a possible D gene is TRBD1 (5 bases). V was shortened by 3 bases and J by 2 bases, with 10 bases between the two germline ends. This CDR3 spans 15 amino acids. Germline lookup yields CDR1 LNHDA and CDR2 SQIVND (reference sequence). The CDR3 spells CASSISQGNTGELFF. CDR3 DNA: TGTGCCAGTAGTATCTCCCAGGGTAACACCGGGGAGCTGTTTTTT.

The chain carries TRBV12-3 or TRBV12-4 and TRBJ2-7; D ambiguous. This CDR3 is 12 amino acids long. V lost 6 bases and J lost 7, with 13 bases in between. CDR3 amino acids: CASSLSVSEQYV. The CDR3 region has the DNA TGTGCCAGCAGCCTAAGTGTTTCGGAGCAGTACGTC.

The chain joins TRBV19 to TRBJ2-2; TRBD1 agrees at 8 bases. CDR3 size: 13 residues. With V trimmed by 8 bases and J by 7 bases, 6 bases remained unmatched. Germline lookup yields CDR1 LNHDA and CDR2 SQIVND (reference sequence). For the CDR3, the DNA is TGTGCCAGTTTGCCAGGGGGCTTCGGGGAGCTGTTTTTT. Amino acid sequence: CASLPGGFGELFF.